This TCR beta chain was recorded in a study of blood T cell repertoires in COVID-19. The overall study: Acute and convalescent COVID-19 specimens originated in the United States, Italy and Spain. Sources were T cells, B-cell-depleted T cells, or PBMCs; the material itself was cDNA or gDNA.

Original methodology: The assay estimated nucleated cells by amplifying reference gene primers. Clones were sequenced by immunoSEQ multiplex PCR, and TCRdb holds only the in-frame ones, with some missing. V, J and clone size reflect that table, while D and trimming were determined from the DNA. The sample consists of 200,000 to 250,000 clones, around 90% of them appearing once. The sequenced material came from peripheral blood. The source is a man between 18 and 29 years old with active or convalescent COVID-19.

As DNA, the CDR3 is TGTGCCAGCAGCTCGGGATACACGGTGAACACTGAAGCTTTCTTT. Translating it yields CASSSGYTVNTEAFF. This chain uses TRBV7-3 with TRBJ1-1; D not resolved. Germline V gives CDR1 SGHTA, CDR2 FQGTGA. V shed 4 bases and J shed 0 bases, with 12 bases lying between them. CDR3 length equals 15 residues.